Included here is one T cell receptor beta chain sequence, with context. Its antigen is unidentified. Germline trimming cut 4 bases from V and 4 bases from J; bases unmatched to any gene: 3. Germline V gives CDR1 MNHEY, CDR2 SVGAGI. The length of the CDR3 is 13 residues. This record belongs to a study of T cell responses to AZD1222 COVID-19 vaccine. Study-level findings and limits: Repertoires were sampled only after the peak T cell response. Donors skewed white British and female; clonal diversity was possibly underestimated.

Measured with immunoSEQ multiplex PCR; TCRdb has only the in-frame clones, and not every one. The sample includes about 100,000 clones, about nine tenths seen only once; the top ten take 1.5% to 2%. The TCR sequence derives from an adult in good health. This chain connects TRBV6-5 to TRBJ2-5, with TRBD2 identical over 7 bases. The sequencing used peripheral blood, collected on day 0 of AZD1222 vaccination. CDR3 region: CASSSAGVETQYF. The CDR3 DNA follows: TGTGCCAGCAGTTCGGCGGGGGTAGAGACCCAGTACTTC.